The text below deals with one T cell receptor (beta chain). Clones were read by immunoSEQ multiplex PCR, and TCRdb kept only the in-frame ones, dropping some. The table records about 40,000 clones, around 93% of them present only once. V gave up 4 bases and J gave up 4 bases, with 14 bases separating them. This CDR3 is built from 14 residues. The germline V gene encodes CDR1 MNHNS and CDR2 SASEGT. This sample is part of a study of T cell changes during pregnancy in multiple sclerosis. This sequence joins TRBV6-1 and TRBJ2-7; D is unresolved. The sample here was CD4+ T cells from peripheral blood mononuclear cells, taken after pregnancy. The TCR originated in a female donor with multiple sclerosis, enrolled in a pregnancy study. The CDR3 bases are TGTGCCAGCAGTGTTGCGGTCCCCTTTTACGAGCAGTACTTC. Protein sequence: CASSVAVPFYEQYF.